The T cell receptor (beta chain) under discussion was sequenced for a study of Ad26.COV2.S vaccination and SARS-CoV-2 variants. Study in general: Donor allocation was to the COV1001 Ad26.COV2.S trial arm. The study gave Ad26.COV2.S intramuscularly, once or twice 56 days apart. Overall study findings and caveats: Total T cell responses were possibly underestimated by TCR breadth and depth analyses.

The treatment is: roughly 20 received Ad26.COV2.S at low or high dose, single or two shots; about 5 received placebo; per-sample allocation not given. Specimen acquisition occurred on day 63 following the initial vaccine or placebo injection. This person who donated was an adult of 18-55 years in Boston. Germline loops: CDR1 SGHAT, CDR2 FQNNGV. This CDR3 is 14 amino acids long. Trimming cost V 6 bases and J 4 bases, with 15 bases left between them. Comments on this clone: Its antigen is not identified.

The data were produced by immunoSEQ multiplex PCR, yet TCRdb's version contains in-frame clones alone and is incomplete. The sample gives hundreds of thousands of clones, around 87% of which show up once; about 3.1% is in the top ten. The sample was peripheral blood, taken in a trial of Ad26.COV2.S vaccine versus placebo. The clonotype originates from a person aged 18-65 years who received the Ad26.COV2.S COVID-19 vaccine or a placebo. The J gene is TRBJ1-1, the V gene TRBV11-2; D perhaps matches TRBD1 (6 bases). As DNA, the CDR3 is TGTGCCAGCAGGTATACCGGGGGCTCCACTGAAGCTTTCTTT. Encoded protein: CASRYTGGSTEAFF.